These 24 T cell receptor beta chains originate from one sample sequenced in a study of control samples from healthy donors and cancer patients. Profiling relied on immunoSEQ multiplex PCR, and the TCRdb table lists in-frame clones only, not all of them. Of 85,000 to 95,000 clones listed, roughly 86% are singletons. Input material: blood. These receptors all come from a woman aged 55 to 70 in good health.

The V and J genes are TRBV6-1 and TRBJ2-7, with D perhaps matching TRBD2 (5 bases). The CDR3 sequence is 11 residues long. The germline gives CDR1 MNHNS, CDR2 SASEGT. This CDR3 is CASGDAYEQYF. The CDR3 DNA sequence: TGTGCGTCCGGGGATGCCTACGAGCAGTACTTC.

The chain carries TRBV18 and TRBJ2-7; no definite D call. Trimming took off 6 bases at V and 1 base at J, with 7 bases between the two ends. Germline loops: CDR1 KGHSH, CDR2 LQKENI. CDR3 length equals 12 residues. CDR3 in amino acids: CASSPTSYEQYF. The CDR3 DNA follows: TGTGCCAGCTCCCCCACATCCTACGAGCAGTACTTC.

This chain uses TRBV18 with TRBJ1-2; 8 nucleotides line up with TRBD1. Germline V gene data show CDR1 as KGHSH and CDR2 as LQKENI. The V and J ends lost 2 bases and 2 bases, in that order; junction bases with no gene match: 10. CDR3 size: 17 residues. The CDR3 DNA follows: TGTGCCAGCTCACCAACCTCGGGACAGGTTGAGAACTATGGCTACACCTTC. Translating gives CASSPTSGQVENYGYTF.

The sample holds a few counts of this clone. The chain uses TRBV7-2 and TRBJ2-1; 11 bases match TRBD2. The germline V gene encodes CDR1 SGHTA and CDR2 FQGNSA. J lost 3 bases, V lost 0 bases, and 4 bases had no gene match. The CDR3 is 17 residues long. The chain's CDR3 is CASSLALLAGGYNEQFF. The CDR3 DNA is TGTGCCAGCAGCTTAGCGCTTCTAGCGGGGGGCTACAATGAGCAGTTCTTC. Drawing the rest from reference TRBV7-2 and TRBJ2-1, the complete variable domain is GAGVSQSPSNKVTEKGKDVELRCDPISGHTALYWYRQSLGQGLEFLIYFQGNSAPDKSGLPSDRFSAERTGGSVSTLTIQRTQQEDSAVYLCASSLALLAGGYNEQFFGPGTRLTVL.

This rearrangement joins TRBV3-1 (or the pseudogene TRBV3-2) to TRBJ1-4; 9 nucleotides align to TRBD1. Germline V gene sequence: CDR1 LGHDT, CDR2 YNNKEL (reference sequence). The CDR3 covers 14 residues. V trimming: 6 bases; J trimming: 5 bases; junction bases outside the gene matches: 4. The CDR3 sequence is CASRRDRGNEKLFF. CDR3 coding DNA: TGTGCCAGCAGGCGAGACAGGGGGAATGAAAAACTGTTTTTT.

The rearrangement joins TRBV5-1 to TRBJ1-2; 7 nucleotides match TRBD1. The CDR3 covers 13 residues. CDR1 and CDR2 from the germline V gene are SGHRS and YFSETQ. J lost 8 bases, V lost 0 bases, and 4 bases had no gene match. CDR3 DNA: TGCGCCAGCAGCTTGGGGGACAGCCTGGGCTACACCTTC. Its protein product is CASSLGDSLGYTF.

This clone was seen more than once but under ten times. V usage is TRBV7-9 and J usage is TRBJ2-5, with D possibly TRBD2 on 5 matching bases. Per germline, CDR1 SEHNR and CDR2 FQNEAQ (reference sequence). There are 15 residues in the CDR3. V lost 1 base to trimming and J lost 1 base, with 10 bases between them. CDR3 nucleotide sequence: TGTGCCAGCAGCTTAGGGCTAGCAGTCCAAGAGACCCAGTACTTC. It specifies CASSLGLAVQETQYF.

The genes are TRBV19 and TRBJ1-1; maybe TRBD1 (5 bases). V was trimmed by 4 bases and J by 4 bases, leaving 10 bases between them. The CDR3 extends over 13 amino acids. CDR1 LNHDA and CDR2 SQIVND come from the germline V gene (reference sequence). The CDR3 reads CASSTDGGTEAFF. The CDR3 coding sequence is TGTGCCAGTAGTACCGACGGGGGCACTGAAGCTTTCTTT.

CDR3 sequence reads: CATTTRYNSPLHF. The CDR3 DNA follows: TGTGCCACCACCACGCGCTATAATTCACCCCTCCACTTT. V gene TRBV28 combines with J gene TRBJ1-6; D gene ambiguous. V dropped 10 bases and J dropped 3 bases, with 10 bases sitting between them. CDR3 size: 13 residues. The germline gives CDR1 MDHEN, CDR2 SYDVKM.

This chain connects TRBV4-3 to TRBJ1-2; no reliable D call. Between the trimmed V and J ends, which lost 0 bases and 4 bases, there was a span of 15 bases. The CDR3 extends over 16 amino acids. Germline CDR1 LGHNA, CDR2 YSLEER. This CDR3 is CASSQEGRIVPYGYTF. CDR3 in DNA: TGCGCCAGCAGCCAAGAAGGGCGGATTGTACCCTATGGCTACACCTTC.

V gene TRBV18 combines with J gene TRBJ1-3; no clear D. This CDR3 comprises 15 residues. Per germline, CDR1 KGHSH and CDR2 LQKENI. Trimming took off 3 bases at V and 0 bases at J, with 9 bases between the two ends. The CDR3 loop reads CASSPDGTSGNTIYF. The CDR3 nucleotides are TGTGCCAGCTCACCGGACGGAACCTCTGGAAACACCATATATTTT.

The chain couples TRBV11-2 to TRBJ2-2; D not resolved. Trimming pared 2 bases from V and 6 bases from J, leaving 7 bases between. Germline V gene lookup returns CDR1 SGHAT and CDR2 FQNNGV. The CDR3 extends over 13 amino acids. The CDR3 DNA reads TGTGCCAGCAGCTTACAAGAACCCGGGGAGCTGTTTTTT. Its protein is CASSLQEPGELFF. The full variable domain, with the rest looked up from reference TRBV11-2 and TRBJ2-2, is EAGVAQSPRYKIIEKRQSVAFWCNPISGHATLYWYQQILGQGPKLLIQFQNNGVVDDSQLPKDRFSAERLKGVDSTLKIQPAKLEDSAVYLCASSLQEPGELFFGEGSRLTVL.

The V gene is TRBV19, the J gene TRBJ2-1, with 12 bases that match TRBD2. CDR1 LNHDA and CDR2 SQIVND come from the germline V gene (reference sequence). V trimming: 2 bases; J trimming: 5 bases; junction bases outside the gene matches: 4. The CDR3 spans 16 residues. The CDR3 loop is CASSIRTSGVDNEQFF. For the CDR3, the DNA is TGTGCCAGTAGTATACGGACTAGCGGGGTAGACAATGAGCAGTTCTTC.

The count of this clone is one. The chain recombines TRBV5-6 with TRBJ1-1, with D perhaps TRBD1 (6 bases). The CDR3 consists of 14 residues. Germline V gives CDR1 SGHDT, CDR2 YYEEEE. The ends were cut back, 2 bases at V and 4 bases at J, with 12 bases in the middle. CDR3 in amino acids: CASSFLGAATEAFF. The CDR3 DNA follows: TGTGCCAGCAGCTTCTTGGGGGCCGCCACTGAAGCTTTCTTT.

This clone has only a few counts. The chain has TRBV5-6 and TRBJ1-5; 10 positions match TRBD1. V trimming: 2 bases; J trimming: 7 bases; junction bases outside the gene matches: 6. The CDR3 has 15 amino acids. Germline lookup yields CDR1 SGHDT and CDR2 YYEEEE. The CDR3 bases are TGTGCCAGCAGCTTCAGACAGGGGGCAGGGCAGCCCCAGCATTTT. It translates to CASSFRQGAGQPQHF.

V and J are TRBV2 and TRBJ2-5; D remains unclear. Germline CDR1 and CDR2: SNHLY and FYNNEI. The CDR3 has 13 amino acids. The V and J ends lost 6 bases and 4 bases respectively, with 12 bases between them. CDR3 amino acids: CASSPRRLETQYF. CDR3 DNA: TGTGCCAGCAGCCCCAGACGGTTAGAGACCCAGTACTTC.

This chain links TRBV3-1 (or the pseudogene TRBV3-2) with TRBJ1-2; D remains ambiguous. V lost 0 bases, J lost 2 bases, and 4 bases lay in between. Germline CDR1 LGHDT, CDR2 YNNKEL (reference sequence). The CDR3 is 13 residues long. The CDR3 spells CASSQEENYGYTF. As DNA, the CDR3 is TGTGCCAGCAGCCAAGAAGAAAACTATGGCTACACCTTC.

This chain connects TRBV20-1 to TRBJ2-1; maybe TRBD1 (6 bases). The CDR3 is 11 residues long. CDR1 DFQATT and CDR2 SNEGSKA come from the germline V gene (reference sequence). Between the trimmed V and J ends, which lost 3 bases and 16 bases, there was a span of 16 bases. DNA of the CDR3: TGCAGTGCTAGTCCCGGACAGAAACGATTCTTC. The encoded protein is CSASPGQKRFF.

This chain joins TRBV5-4 and TRBJ2-3; D unclear. V lost 0 bases, J lost 4 bases, and 3 bases lay in between. Germline V gene sequence: CDR1 SGHNT, CDR2 YYREEE (reference sequence). The CDR3 has 12 amino acids. The CDR3 loop reads CASSLDADTQYF. The CDR3 DNA sequence: TGTGCCAGCAGCTTGGATGCAGATACGCAGTATTTT.

This clone was observed a few times. The V gene is TRBV4-1, the J gene TRBJ1-6, with D unclear. Germline CDR1 and CDR2: MGHRA and YSYEKL. V was pared by 1 base and J by 3 bases, with 7 bases between. The CDR3 has 15 residues. The CDR3 protein is CASSQGWGYNSPLHF. For the CDR3, the DNA is TGCGCCAGCAGCCAAGGATGGGGCTATAATTCACCCCTCCACTTT.

The gene calls are TRBV2 and TRBJ2-1; TRBD1 is a possible D gene (6 bases). Germline V gene sequence: CDR1 SNHLY, CDR2 FYNNEI. V shed 6 bases and J shed 5 bases, with 17 bases lying between them. CDR3 length equals 15 residues. CDR3 protein: CASSWGQQGNNEQFF. The CDR3 DNA follows: TGTGCCAGCAGCTGGGGGCAGCAGGGGAACAATGAGCAGTTCTTC.

As for this clone: Germline is not matched at one junction end, which may reflect a read error. In DNA form, the CDR3 reads TGTGCCAGCAGCCTAGCACCCGCCCTGGGAGGAACGCAGTATTTT. This codes for CASSLAPALGGTQYF. The gene calls are TRBV7-9 and TRBJ2-3, with D tentatively TRBD2 (6 bases). Germline CDR1 SEHNR, CDR2 FQNEAQ (reference sequence). The CDR3 length is 15 residues.

With respect to this clone: Mismatch with germline at one junction end may stem from a read error. This chain uses TRBV7-9 with TRBJ1-1, with TRBD1 matching over 7 bases. The CDR3 sequence is 15 residues long. CDR1 SEHNR and CDR2 FQNEAQ come from the germline V gene (reference sequence). The CDR3 loop is CASSLVSDRNAEAFF. CDR3 DNA sequence: TGTGCCAGCAGCTTAGTTTCGGACAGGAACGCTGAAGCTTTCTTT.

Here the CDR3 DNA reads TGTGCCAGCAGCCAAGCCCTAAGCTCAGAGTCGACCCAGTACTTC. It codes for CASSQALSSESTQYF. V gene TRBV14 combines with J gene TRBJ2-5, with D unclear. This CDR3 is 15 amino acids long. CDR1 SGHDN and CDR2 FVKESK come from the germline V gene. Trimming pared 1 base from V and 7 bases from J, leaving 16 bases between.